The text below deals with one TCR beta chain. CDR1 SNHLY and CDR2 FYNNEI come from the germline V gene. The germline V and J ends were trimmed by 6 bases and 3 bases, with 14 bases remaining between them. CDR3 length: 14 amino acids. The data derive from a study of response to subunit inactivated influenza vaccine. MiXCR, applied by TCRdb to the RT-PCR reads, yields one record per CDR3 protein. The repertoire holds around 530,000 distinct CDR3 sequences, with approximately 12% as singletons. The material was PBMCs from blood, obtained on the day of vaccination. V is TRBV2 and J is TRBJ2-5, with a weak D call TRBD2 (6 bases). This receptor was taken from a middle-aged man who received an inactivated influenza vaccine. CDR3 sequence reads: CASSPGGVKETQYF. In DNA, the CDR3 is TGTGCCAGCAGCCCTGGAGGGGTAAAAGAGACCCAGTACTTC.